This T cell receptor (beta chain) was identified in a study of blood T cell repertoires in COVID-19. Trimming took 1 base from V and 10 from J; bases not matched to a gene: 7. The CDR3 runs to 15 residues. Germline assignment: CDR1 MNHEY and CDR2 SMNVEV (reference sequence). Here immunoSEQ multiplex PCR was the method, and the copy in TCRdb shows in-frame clones only, minus some. Here the sample spans roughly 280,000 clones, about 90% being singletons. This clone came up once. The material sequenced was peripheral blood. The sequence came from a woman aged 45-65 years who had recovered from COVID-19. V usage is TRBV27 and J usage is TRBJ2-3, with TRBD2 identical over 11 bases. The DNA of the CDR3 is TGTGCCAGCAGTTTATGGTCGACTAGCGGGACACCGCAGTATTTT. Its protein is CASSLWSTSGTPQYF.